These 16 T cell receptor beta chains came from one sample sequenced in a study of cytomegalovirus exposure and HLA in healthy donors (dated by TCRdb to about 2017). The library was generated by the immunoSEQ multiplex PCR assay. Here the immuneACCESS table is served through TCRdb, limited to in-frame sequences with V and J called. Missing clones are a known gap in these copies; in checked studies unresolved V genes cover under half, and the rest lacks a known reason. The sample includes about 73,000 clones, with roughly 89% observed a single time. The top ten clones comprise less than 5% of the sample. Sequencing was performed on PBMCs. The receptors here all came from a woman under 30 in good health and CMV-seropositive.

The chain uses TRBV7-8 and TRBJ2-2; 9 bases align to TRBD1. V lost 5 bases, J lost 3 bases, and 10 bases stayed unmatched. The germline gives CDR1 SGHVS, CDR2 FQNEAQ. The CDR3 has 17 amino acids. The CDR3 DNA follows: TGTGCCAGCAGCATATCTCGACAGGGGGAATACACCGGGGAGCTGTTTTTT. It translates to CASSISRQGEYTGELFF.

This clone was recorded a few times. This chain uses TRBV30 with TRBJ1-1; 8 nucleotides agree with TRBD1. The CDR3 sequence is 12 residues long. CDR1 is GTSNPN, CDR2 SVGIG, per germline (reference sequence). V shed 5 bases, J shed 6 bases, and the junction held 5 bases outside the gene matches. The DNA for the CDR3 is TGTGCCTGGGTGACAGGGGTGGCTGAAGCTTTCTTT. Its protein is CAWVTGVAEAFF.

The chain combines TRBV5-1 with TRBJ2-5; 12 nucleotides agree with TRBD1. The CDR3 sequence is 15 residues long. Germline CDR1 and CDR2: SGHRS and YFSETQ. V lost 4 bases, J lost 7 bases, and 8 bases stayed unmatched. The CDR3 loop reads CASSPGQGAVGTQYF. Here the CDR3 DNA reads TGCGCCAGCAGCCCGGGACAGGGGGCAGTTGGGACCCAGTACTTC.

This chain joins TRBV6-6 and TRBJ2-7; D is possibly TRBD2 (5 bases). The V gene lost 2 bases and the J gene lost 3 bases, with 8 bases spanning the gap. The CDR3 extends over 13 amino acids. Germline V gene data show CDR1 as MNHNY and CDR2 as SVGAGI (reference sequence). As DNA, the CDR3 is TGTGCCAGCAGTTACCTGGGAGACTACGAGCAGTACTTC. It specifies CASSYLGDYEQYF.

Written as DNA, the CDR3 is TGTGCCAGCAGTTTATCTCAGGGATCCACTGAAGCTTTCTTT. Residues: CASSLSQGSTEAFF. The V call is TRBV28, the J call TRBJ1-1, with D possibly matching TRBD1 (5 bases). The CDR3 totals 14 residues. V lost 1 base and J 4 bases, leaving 10 bases between the germline ends. Germline V gene lookup returns CDR1 MDHEN and CDR2 SYDVKM.

V gene TRBV2 combines with J gene TRBJ2-3; 10 positions agree with TRBD1. The CDR3 is 13 amino acids. Germline V lookup: CDR1 SNHLY, CDR2 FYNNEI. V dropped 8 bases and J dropped 1; count of bases not matched to a gene: 0. The CDR3 spells CASGTGGTDTQYF. The CDR3 DNA is TGTGCCAGCGGGACAGGGGGCACAGATACGCAGTATTTT.

Written as DNA, the CDR3 is TGTGCCATCAGCTTCGGGGGGCAGGGTTACGAGCAGTACTTC. It codes for CAISFGGQGYEQYF. V usage is TRBV10-3 and J usage is TRBJ2-7, with D possibly matching TRBD2 (7 bases). V gave up 6 bases and J gave up 4 bases, with 16 bases separating them. CDR3 length equals 14 residues. Germline V gives CDR1 ENHRY, CDR2 SYGVKD.

The V call is TRBV6-4, the J call TRBJ2-2; 14 bases match TRBD2. Germline CDR1 reads MRHNA; CDR2 reads SNTAGT. CDR3 length: 17 residues. With 3 bases clipped from V and 6 bases from J, the junction kept 6 bases outside the gene matches. The CDR3 loop is CASSENGLAGGAGELFF. The CDR3 region has the DNA TGTGCCAGCAGTGAAAACGGACTAGCGGGGGGAGCCGGGGAGCTGTTTTTT.

This chain connects TRBV11-2 to TRBJ2-7; 11 nucleotides align to TRBD2. The germline gives CDR1 SGHAT, CDR2 FQNNGV. The CDR3 has 13 amino acids. V dropped 6 bases and J dropped 3; count of bases not matched to a gene: 1. CDR3 DNA: TGTGCCAGCAGGGGACTAGCGGACTACGAGCAGTACTTC. It codes for CASRGLADYEQYF.

The gene calls are TRBV19 and TRBJ1-5; D is unclear. The CDR3 is 12 residues long. Trimming removed 2 bases at V and 4 bases at J, with 3 bases between. Germline V gene data show CDR1 as LNHDA and CDR2 as SQIVND (reference sequence). The CDR3 is CASSIPNQPQHF. The CDR3 DNA reads as TGTGCCAGTAGTATACCGAATCAGCCCCAGCATTTT.

The V gene is TRBV19, the J gene TRBJ1-5; 10 bases align to TRBD1. Trimming cost V 2 bases and J 5 bases; bases outside gene matches: 6. Germline lookup yields CDR1 LNHDA and CDR2 SQIVND (reference sequence). The CDR3 runs 16 residues. The CDR3 DNA reads as TGTGCCAGTAGTATACCAGGGACAGGGGCCTATCAGCCCCAGCATTTT. Translation gives CASSIPGTGAYQPQHF.

The rearrangement uses TRBV2 and TRBJ2-2; D is perhaps TRBD1 (6 bases). Trimming cost V 10 bases and J 6 bases, with 15 bases left between them. CDR3 size: 13 residues. Germline-derived CDR1 and CDR2 are SNHLY and FYNNEI. The DNA of the CDR3 is TGTGCCACCTCGATAGGGGGATCCGGGGAGCTGTTTTTT. Protein sequence: CATSIGGSGELFF.

The chain joins TRBV30 to TRBJ2-5; the match to TRBD2 covers 8 bases. Germline lookup yields CDR1 GTSNPN and CDR2 SVGIG (reference sequence). V was clipped by 2 bases and J by 2 bases; unmatched bases: 7. The CDR3 loop spans 15 amino acids. CDR3 DNA: TGTGCCTGGAGTCTCCCGGGAGGGTATCAAGAGACCCAGTACTTC. This gives the protein CAWSLPGGYQETQYF.

This rearrangement joins TRBV5-1 to TRBJ2-7, with D unclear. The CDR3 runs to 15 residues. Per germline, CDR1 SGHRS and CDR2 YFSETQ. The V gene lost 0 bases and the J gene lost 2 bases, with 12 bases spanning the gap. The CDR3 region is CASSLVVGVTYEQYF. The DNA of the CDR3 is TGCGCCAGCAGCTTGGTGGTGGGCGTTACCTACGAGCAGTACTTC.

The chain couples TRBV9 to TRBJ2-1, with a possible D match to TRBD1 (5 bases). Germline assignment: CDR1 SGDLS and CDR2 YYNGEE. Trimming cost V 0 bases and J 5 bases, with 6 bases left between them. The CDR3 is 13 amino acids. CDR3 bases: TGTGCCAGCAGCGTAGAAGGGGACAATGAGCAGTTCTTC. It specifies CASSVEGDNEQFF.

This chain joins TRBV5-4 and TRBJ1-2, with D tentatively TRBD1 (6 bases). Trimming pared 4 bases from V and 1 base from J, leaving 17 bases between. Germline-derived CDR1 and CDR2 are SGHNT and YYREEE (reference sequence). The CDR3 covers 16 residues. Here the CDR3 reads CASSQPGGLGNYGYTF. The DNA for the CDR3 is TGTGCCAGCAGCCAGCCGGGGGGCCTTGGTAACTATGGCTACACCTTC.